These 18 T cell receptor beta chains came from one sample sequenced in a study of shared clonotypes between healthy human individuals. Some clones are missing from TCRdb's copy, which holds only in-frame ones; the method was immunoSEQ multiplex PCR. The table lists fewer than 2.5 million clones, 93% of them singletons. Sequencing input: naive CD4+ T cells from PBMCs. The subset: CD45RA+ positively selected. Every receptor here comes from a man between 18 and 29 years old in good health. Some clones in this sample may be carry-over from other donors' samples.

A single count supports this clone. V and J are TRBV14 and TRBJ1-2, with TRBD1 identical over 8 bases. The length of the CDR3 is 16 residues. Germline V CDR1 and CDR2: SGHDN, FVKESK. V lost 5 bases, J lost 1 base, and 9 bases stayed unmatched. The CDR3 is CASSSMAGQGNYGYTF. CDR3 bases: TGTGCCAGCAGCTCCATGGCCGGACAGGGTAACTATGGCTACACCTTC. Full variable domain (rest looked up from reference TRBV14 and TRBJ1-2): EAGVTQFPSHSVIEKGQTVTLRCDPISGHDNLYWYRRVMGKEIKFLLHFVKESKQDESGMPNNRFLAERTGGTYSTLKVQPAELEDSGVYFCASSSMAGQGNYGYTFGSGTRLTVV.

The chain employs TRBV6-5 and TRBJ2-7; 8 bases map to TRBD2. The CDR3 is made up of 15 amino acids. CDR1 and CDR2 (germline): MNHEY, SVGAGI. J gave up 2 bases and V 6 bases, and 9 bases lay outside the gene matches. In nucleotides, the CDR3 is TGTGCCAGCAGCCCCCCGGGCGGGAGGACCTACGAGCAGTACTTC. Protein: CASSPPGGRTYEQYF.

For the CDR3, the DNA is TGTGCCAGCAGCCCCTACGGCGGGAGTCGATACGAGCAGTACTTC. This codes for CASSPYGGSRYEQYF. The chain is built from TRBV5-4 and TRBJ2-7; 7 positions match TRBD2. The CDR3 is 15 residues long. Unmatched junction bases numbered 11, after V lost 4 bases and J lost 4 bases. The V gene's germline CDR1 is SGHNT and CDR2 YYREEE (reference sequence).

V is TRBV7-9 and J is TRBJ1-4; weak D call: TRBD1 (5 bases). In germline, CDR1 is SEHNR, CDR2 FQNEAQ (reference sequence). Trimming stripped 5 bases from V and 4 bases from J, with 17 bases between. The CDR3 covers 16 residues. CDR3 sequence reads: CASSNLPTVYNEKLFF. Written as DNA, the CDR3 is TGTGCCAGCAGCAACCTCCCGACAGTCTATAATGAAAAACTGTTTTTT.

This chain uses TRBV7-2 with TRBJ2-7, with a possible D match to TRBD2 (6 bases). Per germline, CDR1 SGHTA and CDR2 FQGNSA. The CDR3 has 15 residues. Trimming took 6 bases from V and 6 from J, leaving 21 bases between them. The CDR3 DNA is TGTGCCAGCAGTAAAGTAGGAACTAGCAATACCGAGCAGTACTTC. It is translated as CASSKVGTSNTEQYF.

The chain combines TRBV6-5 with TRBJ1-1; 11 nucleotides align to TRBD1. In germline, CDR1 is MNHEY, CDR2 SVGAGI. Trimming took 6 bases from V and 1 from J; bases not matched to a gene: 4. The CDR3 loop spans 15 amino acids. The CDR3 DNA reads TGTGCCAGCAGCCGGGACAGGGGGACGAACACTGAAGCTTTCTTT. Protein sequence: CASSRDRGTNTEAFF.

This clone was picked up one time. CDR3 nucleotides: TGTGCCATCCGGGGCGGGGTGGAGACCCAGTACTTC. It translates to CAIRGGVETQYF. V gene TRBV30 combines with J gene TRBJ2-5; D perhaps matches TRBD2 (6 bases). V lost 8 bases to trimming and J lost 5 bases, with 15 bases between them. The germline gives CDR1 GTSNPN, CDR2 SVGIG (reference sequence). CDR3 size: 12 residues.

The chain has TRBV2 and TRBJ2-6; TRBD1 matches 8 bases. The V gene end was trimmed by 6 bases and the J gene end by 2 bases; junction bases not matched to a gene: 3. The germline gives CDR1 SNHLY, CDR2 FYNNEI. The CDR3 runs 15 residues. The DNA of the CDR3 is TGTGCCAGCAGACTGACAGGGGCTGGGGCCAACGTCCTGACTTTC. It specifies CASRLTGAGANVLTF.

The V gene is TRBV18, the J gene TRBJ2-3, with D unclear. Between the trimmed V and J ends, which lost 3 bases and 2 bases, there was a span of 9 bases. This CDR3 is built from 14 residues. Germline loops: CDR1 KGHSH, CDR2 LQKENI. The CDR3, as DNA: TGTGCCAGCTCACCCCGATTTCCCACAGATACGCAGTATTTT. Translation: CASSPRFPTDTQYF.

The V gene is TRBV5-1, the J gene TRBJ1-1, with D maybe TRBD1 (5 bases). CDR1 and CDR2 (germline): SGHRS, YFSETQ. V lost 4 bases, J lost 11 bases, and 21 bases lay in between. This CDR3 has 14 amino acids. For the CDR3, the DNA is TGCGCCAGCAGCCCCCGGATCCGAGGGGATTTGGCTTTCTTT. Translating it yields CASSPRIRGDLAFF.

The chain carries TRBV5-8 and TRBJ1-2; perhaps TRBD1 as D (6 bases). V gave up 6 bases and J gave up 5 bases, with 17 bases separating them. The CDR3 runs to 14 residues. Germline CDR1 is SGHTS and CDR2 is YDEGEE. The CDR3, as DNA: TGTGCCAGCACCCCGACAGGTCTTTTTTATGGCTACACCTTC. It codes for CASTPTGLFYGYTF. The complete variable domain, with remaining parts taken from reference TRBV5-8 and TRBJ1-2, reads EAGVTQSPTHLIKTRGQQATLRCSPISGHTSVYWYQQALGLGLQFLLWYDEGEERNRGNFPPRFSGRQFPNYSSELNVNALELEDSALYLCASTPTGLFYGYTFGSGTRLTVV.

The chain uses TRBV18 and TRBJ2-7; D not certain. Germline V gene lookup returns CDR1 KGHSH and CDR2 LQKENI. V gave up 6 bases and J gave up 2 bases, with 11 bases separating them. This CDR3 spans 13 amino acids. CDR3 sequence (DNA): TGTGCCAGCTCTCAGACCCCCACCTACGAGCAGTACTTC. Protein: CASSQTPTYEQYF.

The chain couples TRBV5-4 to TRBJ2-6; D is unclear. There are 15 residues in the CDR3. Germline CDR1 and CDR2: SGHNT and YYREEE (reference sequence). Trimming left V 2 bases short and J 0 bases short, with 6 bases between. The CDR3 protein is CASSFLSSGANVLTF. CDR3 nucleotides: TGTGCCAGCAGCTTCCTCAGCTCTGGGGCCAACGTCCTGACTTTC.

CDR3 amino acids: CASGTSGRAYEQFF. The DNA for the CDR3 is TGTGCCAGCGGGACTAGCGGGAGGGCTTATGAGCAGTTCTTC. The V call is TRBV6-1, the J call TRBJ2-1; the match to TRBD2 covers 16 bases. This CDR3 has 14 residues. CDR1 is MNHNS and CDR2 is SASEGT in the germline V gene. The trim removed 8 bases at V and 8 bases at J, leaving 3 bases unmatched.

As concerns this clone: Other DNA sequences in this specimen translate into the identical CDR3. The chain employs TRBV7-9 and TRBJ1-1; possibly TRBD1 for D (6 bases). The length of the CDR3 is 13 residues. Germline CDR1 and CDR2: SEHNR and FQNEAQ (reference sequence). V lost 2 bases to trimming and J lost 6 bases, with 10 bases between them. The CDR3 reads CASSLQGHAEAFF. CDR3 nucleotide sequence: TGTGCCAGCAGCTTACAGGGGCACGCTGAAGCTTTCTTT.

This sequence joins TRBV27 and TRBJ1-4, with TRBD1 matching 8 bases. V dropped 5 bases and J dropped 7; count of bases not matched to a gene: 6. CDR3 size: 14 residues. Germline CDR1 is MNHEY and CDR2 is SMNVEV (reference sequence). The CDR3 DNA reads TGTGCCAGCAGTCCCCGGGACAGGATTGAAAAACTGTTTTTT. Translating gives CASSPRDRIEKLFF.

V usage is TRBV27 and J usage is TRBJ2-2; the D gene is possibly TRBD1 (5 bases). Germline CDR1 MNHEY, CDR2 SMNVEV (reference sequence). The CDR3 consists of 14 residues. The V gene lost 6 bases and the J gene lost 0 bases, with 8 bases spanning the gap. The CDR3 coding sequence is TGTGCCAGCAGGGACATCGCGAACACCGGGGAGCTGTTTTTT. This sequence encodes CASRDIANTGELFF.

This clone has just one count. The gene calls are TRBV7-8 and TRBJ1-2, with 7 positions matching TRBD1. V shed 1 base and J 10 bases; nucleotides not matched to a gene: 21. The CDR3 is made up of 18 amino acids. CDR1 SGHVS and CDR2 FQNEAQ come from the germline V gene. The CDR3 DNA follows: TGTGCCAGCAGCTTAGACCTAAGGGGGGGGCCCGGGACAGCATACTACACCTTC. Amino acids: CASSLDLRGGPGTAYYTF.